A single sample gave rise to the 3 T cell receptor beta chains below, sequenced in a study of response to subunit inactivated influenza vaccine. TCRdb called the RT-PCR reads again in MiXCR, with one record for every CDR3 protein. The sample holds fewer than 600,000 distinct CDR3 sequences, approximately 7.7% seen once. This material consisted of PBMCs from blood, taken around 25 months after vaccination. The receptors were sampled from a man aged 45-69 years who received an inactivated influenza vaccine.

V is TRBV20-1 and J is TRBJ2-3; 11 nucleotides line up with TRBD2. With 2 bases clipped from V and 4 bases from J, the junction kept 8 bases outside the gene matches. Germline CDR1 DFQATT, CDR2 SNEGSKA (reference sequence). The CDR3 length is 16 residues. CDR3 bases: TGCAGTGCTAGACCGACTAGCGGGGCTCCAGCAGATACGCAGTATTTT. It is translated as CSARPTSGAPADTQYF.

This clonotype turned up a few times. The chain uses TRBV19 and TRBJ1-1, with a possible D match to TRBD1 (5 bases). Trimming stripped 1 base from V and 4 bases from J, with 10 bases between. Germline values: CDR1 LNHDA, CDR2 SQIVND (reference sequence). The CDR3 spans 14 residues. In DNA form, the CDR3 reads TGTGCCAGTAGTATAGCTTTGGGGGGCACTGAAGCTTTCTTT. Its protein is CASSIALGGTEAFF.

The V call is TRBV5-1, the J call TRBJ2-7, with 9 bases that match TRBD2. V was pared by 4 bases and J by 5 bases, with 7 bases of the junction left unmatched. Germline CDR1 and CDR2: SGHRS and YFSETQ. CDR3 size: 14 residues. This CDR3 is CASSPGTSRDEQYF. The CDR3 DNA follows: TGCGCCAGCAGCCCAGGGACTAGCCGAGACGAGCAGTACTTC.